Sequencing of this TCR beta chain was carried out in a study of T cell repertoires and leukemia-associated antigens. Study-wide context: Samples yielded roughly 3 to 5.5 million effective reads each, about 17 million overall.

CD3+ T cells were rested overnight without fetal bovine serum. The CDR3 runs to 17 residues. CDR1 is SGHRS and CDR2 is YFSETQ in the germline V gene. Germline trimming cut 0 bases from V and 8 bases from J; bases unmatched to any gene: 10. The study, taken as a whole, reports: Expanded clones' antigen specificity and function were not directly tested.

TCRdb re-called the 5' RACE reads with MiXCR, one entry per CDR3 protein. Among about 11,000 distinct CDR3 sequences listed, roughly 43% were seen once. Worth noting for this clonotype: Antigen specificity is unknown.

The source of this sequence is a female donor in good health. The chain is built from TRBV5-1 and TRBJ2-1; 11 positions agree with TRBD2. The sequencing input was CD3+ T cells sorted from blood and cultured. The CDR3 here is CASSLGLTSGSRDEQFF. The DNA of the CDR3 is TGCGCCAGCAGCTTGGGGCTAACTAGCGGGAGTCGCGATGAGCAGTTCTTC. Complete variable domain (other parts from reference TRBV5-1 and TRBJ2-1): KAGVTQTPRYLIKTRGQQVTLSCSPISGHRSVSWYQQTPGQGLQFLFEYFSETQRNKGNFPGRFSGRQFSNSRSEMNVSTLELGDSALYLCASSLGLTSGSRDEQFFGPGTRLTVL.